This TCR delta chain emerged from a study of γδ T cells in repeated Plasmodium falciparum infection. Study background: The natural-infection arm compared Malian children under seasonal malaria with matched Australian children. Sampling occurred at baseline, pre-infection for selected infections, and 21 days post-infection.

TCRdb processed the multiplex PCR reads again with the CATT caller. The sample lists 53,000 or so delta-chain clones; roughly 1.9% were seen once. This clone was seen repeatedly, ten times or more. The protein in TCRdb stems from a much larger clone and differs at residue 3 from this DNA's translation, likely a read error; here the protein is translated from the DNA. CDR3 length: 21 amino acids. Per germline, CDR1 TVYSNPD and CDR2 GDNSRS (reference sequence). The V segment lost 5 bases and the J segment 0 bases; nucleotides outside the gene matches: 26. Vgamma9/Vdelta2+ and Vdelta2-negative gammadelta T cells were flow-sorted from PBMC for bulk sequencing.

Sequences were obtained from gamma-delta T cells from blood. The chain carries TRDV3 and TRDJ1; 11 bases align to TRDD3. TCRdb offers no J gene call, so here the DNA was matched to germline to obtain one. This TCR came from a pool of human donors (malaria-infected and uninfected, not separated). The CDR3 sequence: CALIHPTHWGITTIYTDKLIF. As DNA, the CDR3 is TGTGCCCTTATCCACCCTACGCACTGGGGGATAACGACGATTTACACCGATAAACTCATCTTT.